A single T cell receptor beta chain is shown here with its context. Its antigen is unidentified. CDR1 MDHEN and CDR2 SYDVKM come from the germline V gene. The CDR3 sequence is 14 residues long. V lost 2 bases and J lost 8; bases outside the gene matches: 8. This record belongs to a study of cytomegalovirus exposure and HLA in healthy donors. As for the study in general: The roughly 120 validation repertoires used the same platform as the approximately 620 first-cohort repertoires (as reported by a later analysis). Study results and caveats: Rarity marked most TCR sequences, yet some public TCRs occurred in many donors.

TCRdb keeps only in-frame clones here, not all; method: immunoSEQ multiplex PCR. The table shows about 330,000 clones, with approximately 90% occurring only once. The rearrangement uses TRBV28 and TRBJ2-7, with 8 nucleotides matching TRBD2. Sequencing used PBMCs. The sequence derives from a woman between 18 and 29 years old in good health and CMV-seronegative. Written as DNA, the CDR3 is TGTGCCAGCAGTTTACAGGGCCCGGGGGGGAAGCAGTACTTC. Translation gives CASSLQGPGGKQYF.